This T cell receptor beta chain was observed in a study of cytomegalovirus exposure and HLA in healthy donors. Trimming at V came to 4 bases and at J to 10 bases, leaving 9 bases not matched to a gene. The CDR3 loop spans 15 amino acids. CDR1 is SNHLY, CDR2 FYNNEI, per germline. The PCR was carried out with 60 Vbeta primers and 13 Jbeta primers. Clones were read by immunoSEQ multiplex PCR, and TCRdb kept only the in-frame ones, dropping some. The table has over 150,000 clones, 60% to 85% seen once. The material sequenced was PBMCs. This sequence was found in a girl aged 10 to 17 in good health and CMV-seropositive. The chain carries TRBV2 and TRBJ2-1; TRBD2 matches at 11 bases. The CDR3 loop reads CASSAGTSGSREQFF. DNA of the CDR3: TGTGCCAGCAGTGCCGGGACTAGCGGATCGAGAGAGCAGTTCTTC.